This T cell receptor beta chain emerged from a study of blood T cell repertoires in COVID-19. On the study more broadly: Samples taken during acute and convalescent COVID-19 were collected in the United States, Italy and Spain. PBMCs, B-cell-depleted T cells, or T cells provided the cDNA or gDNA that made up the material.

The J segment lost 5 bases and the V segment lost 2 bases, leaving 3 bases of the junction unmatched. This CDR3 region has 14 residues. Germline V gene lookup returns CDR1 MDHEN and CDR2 SYDVKM. Original analysis: Amplification of reference gene primers provided the estimated nucleated cell counts. Sequenced by immunoSEQ multiplex PCR; TCRdb stores in-frame clones only, minus some. The V and J calls and clone size were taken over from that table, and D and trimming were inferred from the DNA. The sample has about 100,000 clones; 87% are singletons. The chain links TRBV28 to TRBJ2-3, with 8 bases identical to TRBD1. Sequences were obtained from peripheral blood. The source of this sequence is a man aged 30 to 45 in a cohort sampled during active COVID-19. Written as DNA, the CDR3 is TGTGCCAGCAGTTTAGGACAGGGAGGAGATACGCAGTATTTT. Protein: CASSLGQGGDTQYF.